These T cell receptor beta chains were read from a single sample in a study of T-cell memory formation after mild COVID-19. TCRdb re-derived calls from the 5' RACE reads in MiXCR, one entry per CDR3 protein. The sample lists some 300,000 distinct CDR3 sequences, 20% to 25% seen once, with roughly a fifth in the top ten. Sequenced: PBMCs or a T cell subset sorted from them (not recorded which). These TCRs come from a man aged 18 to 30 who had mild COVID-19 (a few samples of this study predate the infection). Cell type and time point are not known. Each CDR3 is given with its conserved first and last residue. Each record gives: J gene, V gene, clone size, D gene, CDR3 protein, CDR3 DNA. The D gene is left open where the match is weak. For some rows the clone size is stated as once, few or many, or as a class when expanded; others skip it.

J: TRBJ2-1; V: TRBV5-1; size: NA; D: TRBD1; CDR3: CASSLGDRLYNEQFF; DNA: TGCGCCAGCAGCTTGGGGGACAGGCTCTACAATGAGCAGTTCTTC
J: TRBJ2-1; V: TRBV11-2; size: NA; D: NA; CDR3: CASSPIAVRSYNEQFF; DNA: TGTGCCAGCAGCCCCATAGCGGTTCGCTCCTACAATGAGCAGTTCTTC
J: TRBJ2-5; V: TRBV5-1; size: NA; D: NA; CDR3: CASSEQGLETQYF; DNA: TGCGCCAGCAGCGAGCAGGGTCTAGAGACCCAGTACTTC
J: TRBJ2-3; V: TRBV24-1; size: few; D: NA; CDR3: CATSGEQGGKHTDTQYF; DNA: TGTGCCACCAGTGGCGAACAGGGCGGCAAGCACACAGATACGCAGTATTTT
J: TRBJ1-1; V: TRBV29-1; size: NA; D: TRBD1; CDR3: CSARTGTMNTEAFF; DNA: TGCAGCGCTCGGACAGGGACCATGAACACTGAAGCTTTCTTT
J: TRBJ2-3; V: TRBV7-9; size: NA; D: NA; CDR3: CASSFYQTGTQYF; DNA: TGTGCCAGCAGCTTTTATCAGACAGGCACGCAGTATTTT
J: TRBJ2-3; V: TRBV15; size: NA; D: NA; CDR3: CATKDWRTDTQYF; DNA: TGTGCCACCAAGGACTGGCGCACAGATACGCAGTATTTT
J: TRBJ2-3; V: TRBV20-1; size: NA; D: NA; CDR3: CSAHTSRTDTQYF; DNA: TGCAGTGCCCACACTAGCAGGACAGATACGCAGTATTTT
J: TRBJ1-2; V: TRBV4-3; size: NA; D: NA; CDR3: CASSRRIGEGYTF; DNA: TGCGCCAGCAGCCGGCGTATCGGAGAGGGCTACACCTTC
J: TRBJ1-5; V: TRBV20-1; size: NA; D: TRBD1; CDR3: CSARHPWTGGYQPQHF; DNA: TGCAGTGCTAGACATCCCTGGACAGGGGGTTATCAGCCCCAGCATTTT
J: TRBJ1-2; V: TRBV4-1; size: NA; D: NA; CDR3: CASSQWGGTYGYTF; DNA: TGCGCCAGCAGCCAATGGGGGGGGACCTATGGCTACACCTTC
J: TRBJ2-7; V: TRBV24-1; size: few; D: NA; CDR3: CATSVTGKNEQYF; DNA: TGTGCCACCAGTGTTACCGGGAAAAACGAGCAGTACTTC
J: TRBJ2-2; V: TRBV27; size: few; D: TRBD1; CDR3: CASLGQDTGELFF; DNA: TGTGCCAGCCTGGGACAGGACACCGGGGAGCTGTTTTTT
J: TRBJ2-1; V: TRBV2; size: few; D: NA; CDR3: CASRDPRAYTSYNEQFF; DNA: TGTGCCAGCAGAGATCCGAGGGCATACACCTCCTACAATGAGCAGTTCTTC
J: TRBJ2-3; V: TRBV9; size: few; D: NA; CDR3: CASSALTDTQYF; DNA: TGTGCCAGCAGCGCCTTAACAGATACGCAGTATTTT
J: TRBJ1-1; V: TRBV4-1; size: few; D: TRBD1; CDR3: CASSQDRGRRYTEAFF; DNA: TGCGCCAGCAGCCAAGACAGGGGGCGTCGATATACTGAAGCTTTCTTT
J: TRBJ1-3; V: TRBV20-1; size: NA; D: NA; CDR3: CSAREGNTIYF; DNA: TGCAGTGCTAGAGAGGGAAACACCATATATTTT
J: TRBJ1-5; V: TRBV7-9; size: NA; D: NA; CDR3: CASSYSFNQPQHF; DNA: TGTGCCAGCAGCTATTCATTCAATCAGCCCCAGCATTTT
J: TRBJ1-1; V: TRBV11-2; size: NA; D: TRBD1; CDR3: CASSLPTGTGQLETEAFF; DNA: TGTGCCAGCAGCCTGCCCACCGGGACAGGGCAGCTGGAAACTGAAGCTTTCTTT
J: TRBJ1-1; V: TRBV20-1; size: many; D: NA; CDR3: CSGSDNTEAFF; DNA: TGCAGTGGGTCCGATAACACTGAAGCTTTCTTT
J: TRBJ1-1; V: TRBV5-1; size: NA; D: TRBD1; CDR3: CASNLETGGTEAFF; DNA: TGCGCCAGCAACTTGGAAACAGGGGGCACTGAAGCTTTCTTT
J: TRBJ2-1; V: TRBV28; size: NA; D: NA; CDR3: CASSWSAGHNEQFF; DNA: TGTGCCAGCAGTTGGTCAGCAGGCCACAATGAGCAGTTCTTC
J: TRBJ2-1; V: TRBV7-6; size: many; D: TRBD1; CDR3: CASSYVTGGHEQFF; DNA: TGTGCCAGCAGCTACGTAACAGGGGGACATGAGCAGTTCTTC
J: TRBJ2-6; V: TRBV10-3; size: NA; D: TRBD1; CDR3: CAINGQGATGANVLTF; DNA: TGTGCCATCAATGGACAGGGGGCGACTGGGGCCAACGTCCTGACTTTC
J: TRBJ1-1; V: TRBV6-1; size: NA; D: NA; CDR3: CASSEQGLAEAFF; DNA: TGTGCCAGCAGTGAACAGGGATTAGCGGAAGCTTTCTTT
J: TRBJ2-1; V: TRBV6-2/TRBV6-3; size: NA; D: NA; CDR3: CASSYALGNEQFF; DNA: TGTGCCAGCAGTTACGCGCTAGGGAATGAGCAGTTCTTC
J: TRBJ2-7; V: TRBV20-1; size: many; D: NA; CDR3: CSARGWGHSSYEQYF; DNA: TGCAGTGCTAGAGGCTGGGGCCATAGCTCCTACGAGCAGTACTTC
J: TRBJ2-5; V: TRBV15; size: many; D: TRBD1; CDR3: CATSRDRGWEETQYF; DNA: TGTGCCACCAGCCGTGACAGGGGGTGGGAAGAGACCCAGTACTTC
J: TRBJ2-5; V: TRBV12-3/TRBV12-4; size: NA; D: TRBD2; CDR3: CASSKREGRQETQYF; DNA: TGTGCCAGCAGTAAGCGGGAAGGTCGTCAAGAGACCCAGTACTTC
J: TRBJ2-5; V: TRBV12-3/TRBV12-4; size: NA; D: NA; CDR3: CASRGDRAGKETQYF; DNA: TGTGCCAGCAGGGGGGACAGAGCGGGGAAAGAGACCCAGTACTTC
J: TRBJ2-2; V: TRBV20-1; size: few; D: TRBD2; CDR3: CSADSGGAAGELFF; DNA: TGCAGTGCAGATAGCGGGGGGGCTGCCGGGGAGCTGTTTTTT